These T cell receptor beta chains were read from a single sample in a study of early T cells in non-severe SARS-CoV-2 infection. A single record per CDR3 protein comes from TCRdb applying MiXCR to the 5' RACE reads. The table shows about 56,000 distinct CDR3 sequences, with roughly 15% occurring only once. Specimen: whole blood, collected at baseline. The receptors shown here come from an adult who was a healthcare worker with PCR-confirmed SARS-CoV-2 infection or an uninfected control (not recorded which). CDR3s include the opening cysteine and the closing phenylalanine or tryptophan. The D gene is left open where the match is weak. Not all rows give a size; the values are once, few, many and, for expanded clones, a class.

CDR3aa: CASSLEGPNEKLFF
CDR3nt: TGTGCCAGCAGCTTGGAAGGACCCAATGAAAAACTGTTTTTT
j_gene: TRBJ1-4
v_gene: TRBV5-4
d_gene: NA
abundance: many

CDR3aa: CATSDMYNEQFF
CDR3nt: TGTGCCACCAGTGATATGTATAATGAGCAGTTCTTC
j_gene: TRBJ2-1
v_gene: TRBV24-1
d_gene: NA
abundance: NA

CDR3aa: CSARSVAGPEEQYF
CDR3nt: TGCAGTGCTAGGTCGGTAGCGGGCCCTGAAGAGCAGTACTTC
j_gene: TRBJ2-7
v_gene: TRBV20-1
d_gene: TRBD2
abundance: NA

CDR3aa: CASSVGQGLSGANVLTF
CDR3nt: TGTGCCAGCAGCGTAGGACAGGGCCTCTCTGGGGCCAACGTCCTGACTTTC
j_gene: TRBJ2-6
v_gene: TRBV9
d_gene: TRBD1
abundance: NA

CDR3aa: CSAQEGVQETQYF
CDR3nt: TGCAGTGCTCAGGAGGGAGTTCAAGAGACCCAGTACTTC
j_gene: TRBJ2-5
v_gene: TRBV20-1
d_gene: NA
abundance: few

CDR3aa: CASSSRLEETQYF
CDR3nt: TGTGCCAGCAGCTCGCGACTCGAAGAGACCCAGTACTTC
j_gene: TRBJ2-5
v_gene: TRBV2
d_gene: NA
abundance: NA

CDR3aa: CASSLTASTDTQYF
CDR3nt: TGTGCCAGCAGTTTGACAGCGAGCACAGATACGCAGTATTTT
j_gene: TRBJ2-3
v_gene: TRBV12-3/TRBV12-4
d_gene: NA
abundance: NA

CDR3aa: CASSRTGTSSYEQYF
CDR3nt: TGTGCCAGCAGCCGGACAGGGACCTCCTCCTACGAGCAGTACTTC
j_gene: TRBJ2-7
v_gene: TRBV12-3/TRBV12-4
d_gene: TRBD1
abundance: few

CDR3aa: CASSRRQEQYF
CDR3nt: TGTGCCAGCAGTCGTCGACAAGAGCAGTACTTC
j_gene: TRBJ2-7
v_gene: TRBV12-3/TRBV12-4
d_gene: NA
abundance: few

CDR3aa: CASSQDSRGYTF
CDR3nt: TGTGCCAGCAGCCAAGATAGCCGGGGCTACACCTTC
j_gene: TRBJ1-2
v_gene: TRBV3-1
d_gene: NA
abundance: few

CDR3aa: CASRSSRGTPSHGSPLHF
CDR3nt: TGTGCCAGCAGAAGCTCTAGGGGGACTCCTAGCCATGGGTCACCCCTCCACTTT
j_gene: TRBJ1-6
v_gene: TRBV6-6
d_gene: NA
abundance: NA

CDR3aa: CATNRGPYEQYF
CDR3nt: TGTGCCACGAACAGGGGGCCCTACGAGCAGTACTTC
j_gene: TRBJ2-7
v_gene: TRBV2
d_gene: TRBD1
abundance: NA

CDR3aa: CASRQDRGSGNTIYF
CDR3nt: TGTGCCAGCAGGCAGGACAGGGGTTCTGGAAACACCATATATTTT
j_gene: TRBJ1-3
v_gene: TRBV12-3/TRBV12-4
d_gene: TRBD1
abundance: few

CDR3aa: CASRASGSSYNEQFF
CDR3nt: TGTGCCAGCAGGGCTAGCGGTAGCTCCTACAATGAGCAGTTCTTC
j_gene: TRBJ2-1
v_gene: TRBV9
d_gene: TRBD2
abundance: many

CDR3aa: CASRTTSTDTQYF
CDR3nt: TGTGCCAGTAGGACAACTAGCACAGATACGCAGTATTTT
j_gene: TRBJ2-3
v_gene: TRBV6-1
d_gene: NA
abundance: few

CDR3aa: CASRKPGRSSTDTQYF
CDR3nt: TGTGCCAGCAGGAAACCGGGACGGTCTAGCACAGATACGCAGTATTTT
j_gene: TRBJ2-3
v_gene: TRBV11-2
d_gene: NA
abundance: NA

CDR3aa: CASSSERGGRNTQYF
CDR3nt: TGTGCCAGCAGTTCCGAGCGGGGGGGCCGAAATACGCAGTATTTT
j_gene: TRBJ2-3
v_gene: TRBV12-3/TRBV12-4
d_gene: TRBD2
abundance: few

CDR3aa: CASSPTGPWEGYSPLHF
CDR3nt: TGTGCCAGCAGTCCCACCGGTCCTTGGGAGGGGTATTCACCCCTCCACTTT
j_gene: TRBJ1-6
v_gene: TRBV7-2
d_gene: NA
abundance: many

CDR3aa: CASSPRGSSYNEQFF
CDR3nt: TGTGCCAGCAGCCCCCGCGGGAGCTCCTACAATGAGCAGTTCTTC
j_gene: TRBJ2-1
v_gene: TRBV7-9
d_gene: TRBD2
abundance: few

CDR3aa: CASRGIAGSYTDTQYF
CDR3nt: TGTGCCAGCAGGGGGATAGCGGGATCGTACACAGATACGCAGTATTTT
j_gene: TRBJ2-3
v_gene: TRBV21-1
d_gene: NA
abundance: few

CDR3aa: CASRLTESGNTIYF
CDR3nt: TGTGCCAGCAGACTAACAGAATCTGGAAACACCATATATTTT
j_gene: TRBJ1-3
v_gene: TRBV27
d_gene: NA
abundance: few

CDR3aa: CASSFAGSDTQYF
CDR3nt: TGTGCCAGCAGCTTTGCAGGGTCGGATACGCAGTATTTT
j_gene: TRBJ2-3
v_gene: TRBV7-3
d_gene: NA
abundance: few

CDR3aa: CASSSPSRQGLSYEQYF
CDR3nt: TGTGCCAGCAGTTCCCCCAGCCGACAGGGACTCTCCTACGAGCAGTACTTC
j_gene: TRBJ2-7
v_gene: TRBV27
d_gene: NA
abundance: NA

CDR3aa: CAISESSGQGYGNTIYF
CDR3nt: TGTGCCATCAGTGAGAGCAGTGGACAGGGGTATGGAAACACCATATATTTT
j_gene: TRBJ1-3
v_gene: TRBV10-3
d_gene: TRBD1
abundance: few

CDR3aa: CASSQALSGGKAEQFF
CDR3nt: TGTGCCAGCAGCCAAGCGTTATCGGGAGGCAAGGCTGAGCAGTTCTTC
j_gene: TRBJ2-1
v_gene: TRBV4-2
d_gene: TRBD2
abundance: NA

CDR3aa: CASSHLAIGTYEQYF
CDR3nt: TGTGCCAGCAGTCACCTTGCGATAGGGACCTACGAGCAGTACTTC
j_gene: TRBJ2-7
v_gene: TRBV28
d_gene: NA
abundance: many

CDR3aa: CASSIDVVRGVYGYTF
CDR3nt: TGTGCCAGTAGTATAGACGTGGTAAGAGGCGTCTATGGCTACACCTTC
j_gene: TRBJ1-2
v_gene: TRBV19
d_gene: NA
abundance: few

CDR3aa: CTSSLRRLNTEAFF
CDR3nt: TGTACCAGCAGTTTGAGGCGGCTGAACACTGAAGCTTTCTTT
j_gene: TRBJ1-1
v_gene: TRBV12-3/TRBV12-4
d_gene: NA
abundance: few

CDR3aa: CASSFIAGGPDEQYF
CDR3nt: TGTGCCAGCAGCTTTATAGCGGGAGGGCCTGACGAGCAGTACTTC
j_gene: TRBJ2-7
v_gene: TRBV7-3
d_gene: TRBD2
abundance: NA

CDR3aa: CASGLVPTGRAHEQYF
CDR3nt: TGTGCTAGTGGTTTGGTACCCACCGGGAGGGCCCACGAGCAGTACTTC
j_gene: TRBJ2-7
v_gene: TRBV12-5
d_gene: TRBD2
abundance: NA

CDR3aa: CATSDWFRPGDTQYF
CDR3nt: TGTGCCACCAGTGATTGGTTCCGCCCGGGTGATACGCAGTATTTT
j_gene: TRBJ2-3
v_gene: TRBV24-1
d_gene: NA
abundance: few

CDR3aa: CASSPIPGQGPSDEQYF
CDR3nt: TGTGCCAGCTCACCTATACCGGGACAGGGCCCTTCGGACGAGCAGTACTTC
j_gene: TRBJ2-7
v_gene: TRBV18
d_gene: TRBD1
abundance: few

CDR3aa: CSAKVIGTGAPYEQFF
CDR3nt: TGCAGCGCCAAGGTCATCGGGACAGGGGCCCCCTATGAGCAGTTCTTC
j_gene: TRBJ2-1
v_gene: TRBV20-1
d_gene: TRBD1
abundance: few

CDR3aa: CAIKGQSYNEQFF
CDR3nt: TGTGCCATCAAGGGACAGAGCTACAATGAGCAGTTCTTC
j_gene: TRBJ2-1
v_gene: TRBV10-3
d_gene: TRBD1
abundance: NA

CDR3aa: CASSWGDRTYEQYF
CDR3nt: TGCGCCAGCAGCTGGGGCGACAGGACCTACGAGCAGTACTTC
j_gene: TRBJ2-7
v_gene: TRBV5-1
d_gene: NA
abundance: NA

CDR3aa: CAISGGRTSGSGEQFF
CDR3nt: TGTGCCATCTCGGGCGGCAGGACTAGCGGGAGCGGTGAGCAGTTCTTC
j_gene: TRBJ2-1
v_gene: TRBV10-3
d_gene: TRBD2
abundance: NA